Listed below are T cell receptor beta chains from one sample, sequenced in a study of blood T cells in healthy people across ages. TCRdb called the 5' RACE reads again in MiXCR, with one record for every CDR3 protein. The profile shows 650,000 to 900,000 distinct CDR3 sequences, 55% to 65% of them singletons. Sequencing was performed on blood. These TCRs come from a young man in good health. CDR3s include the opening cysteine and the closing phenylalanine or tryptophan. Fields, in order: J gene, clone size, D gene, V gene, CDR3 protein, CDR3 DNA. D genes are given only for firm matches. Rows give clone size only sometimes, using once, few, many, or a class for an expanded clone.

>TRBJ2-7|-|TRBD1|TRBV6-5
CASSRGPYEQYF
TGTGCCAGCAGTAGGGGGCCCTACGAGCAGTACTTC
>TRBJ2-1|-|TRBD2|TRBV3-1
CASSQQTGTSANEQFF
TGTGCCAGCAGCCAACAGACCGGGACTAGCGCCAATGAGCAGTTCTTC
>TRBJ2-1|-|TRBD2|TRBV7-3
CASSSATTSGGVCEQFF
TGTGCCAGCAGCTCCGCCACGACTAGCGGGGGGGTTTGTGAGCAGTTCTTC
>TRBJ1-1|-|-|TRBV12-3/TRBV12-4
CASSRPTEAFF
TGTGCCAGCAGTCGGCCCACTGAAGCTTTCTTT
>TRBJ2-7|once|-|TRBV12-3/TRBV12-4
CASRVGYSEQYF
TGTGCCAGCAGGGTAGGGTACTCCGAGCAGTACTTC
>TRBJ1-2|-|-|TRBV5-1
CEARGFNYGYTF
TGCGAGGCTCGGGGCTTCAACTATGGCTACACCTTC
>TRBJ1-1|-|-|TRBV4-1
CASSRDPGMNTEAFF
TGCGCCAGCAGCCGCGACCCAGGGATGAACACTGAAGCTTTCTTT
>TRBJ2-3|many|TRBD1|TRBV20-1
CSAKTGQGVTDTQYF
TGCAGTGCAAAGACGGGACAGGGCGTGACAGATACGCAGTATTTT
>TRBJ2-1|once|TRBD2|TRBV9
CASSPLWAGGGNEQFF
TGTGCCAGCAGCCCCCTGTGGGCGGGGGGTGGAAATGAGCAGTTCTTC
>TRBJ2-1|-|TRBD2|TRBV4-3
CASSQLEAGGREEQFF
TGCGCCAGCAGCCAATTGGAAGCGGGGGGCCGAGAGGAGCAGTTCTTC
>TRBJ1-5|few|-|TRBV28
CASSNGVAQPQHF
TGTGCCAGCAGTAACGGGGTTGCTCAGCCCCAGCATTTT
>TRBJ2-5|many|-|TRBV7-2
CASSPQWGQETQYF
TGTGCCAGCAGCCCGCAATGGGGTCAAGAGACCCAGTACTTC
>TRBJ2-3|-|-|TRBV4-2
CASSQGRRDTQYF
TGTGCCAGCAGCCAAGGACGGCGCGATACGCAGTATTTT
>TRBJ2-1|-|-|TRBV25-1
CASSELVPGNNEQFF
TGTGCCAGCAGTGAATTGGTCCCAGGGAACAATGAGCAGTTCTTC
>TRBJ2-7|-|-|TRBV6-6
CASSWDSESSYEQYF
TGTGCCAGCAGCTGGGACTCCGAGAGCTCCTACGAGCAGTACTTC
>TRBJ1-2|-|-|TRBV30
CAWRTVGGYTF
TGTGCCTGGAGGACGGTGGGTGGCTACACCTTC
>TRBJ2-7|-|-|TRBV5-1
CASRRTAEHYEQYF
TGCGCCAGCAGGAGGACAGCGGAGCACTACGAGCAGTACTTC
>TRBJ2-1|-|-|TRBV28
CAGEKGVGYNEQFF
TGTGCCGGCGAGAAGGGGGTAGGCTACAATGAGCAGTTCTTC
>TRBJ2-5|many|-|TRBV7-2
CASSPELAPQETQYF
TGTGCCAGCAGCCCCGAACTAGCCCCCCAAGAGACCCAGTACTTC
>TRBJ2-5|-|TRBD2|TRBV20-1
CSATGGEETQYF
TGCAGTGCCACGGGGGGAGAGGAGACCCAGTACTTC
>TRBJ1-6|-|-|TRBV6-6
CASSTGLLLNSPLHF
TGTGCCAGCAGTACGGGGCTACTATTGAATTCACCCCTCCACTTT
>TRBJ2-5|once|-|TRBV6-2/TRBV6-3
CASSDSIEGVTETQYF
TGTGCCAGCAGTGACTCCATCGAGGGGGTGACAGAGACCCAGTACTTC
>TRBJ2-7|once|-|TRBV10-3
CAISSGTEPYEQYF
TGTGCCATCAGCTCCGGGACGGAACCCTACGAGCAGTACTTC
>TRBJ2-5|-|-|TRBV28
CASTTPMGGQETQYF
TGTGCCAGCACCACCCCGATGGGAGGTCAAGAGACCCAGTACTTC
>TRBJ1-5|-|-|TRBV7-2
CASTWTENQPQHF
TGCGCCAGCACCTGGACAGAGAATCAGCCCCAGCATTTT
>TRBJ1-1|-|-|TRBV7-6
CASSRGVRTEAFF
TGTGCCAGCAGCCGAGGGGTCAGGACTGAAGCTTTCTTT
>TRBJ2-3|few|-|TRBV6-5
CASSPLGGRADTQYF
TGTGCCAGCAGTCCCCTAGGGGGTAGGGCAGATACGCAGTATTTT
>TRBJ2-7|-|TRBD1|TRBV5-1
CASSQGQGLDEQYF
TGCGCCAGCAGCCAAGGACAGGGGTTGGACGAGCAGTACTTC
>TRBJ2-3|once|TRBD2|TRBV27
CASNLRGGGIHKTDTQYF
TGTGCCAGCAACCTACGGGGCGGGGGGATTCATAAGACAGATACGCAATATTTT
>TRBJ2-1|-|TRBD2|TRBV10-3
CAIMGTSGAYNEQFF
TGTGCCATCATGGGGACTAGCGGGGCTTACAATGAGCAGTTCTTC
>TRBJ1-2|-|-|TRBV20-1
CSARDLGGYGYTF
TGCAGTGCTAGAGATTTGGGGGGCTATGGCTACACCTTC
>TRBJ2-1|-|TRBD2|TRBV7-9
CASSARTSGGASFSYNEQFF
TGTGCCAGCAGCGCCCGGACTAGCGGGGGGGCCTCTTTTAGCTACAATGAGCAGTTCTTC
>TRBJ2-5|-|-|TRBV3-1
CASSHVGALQETQYF
TGTGCCAGCAGCCATGTAGGTGCCCTTCAAGAGACCCAGTACTTC
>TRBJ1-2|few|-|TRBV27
CASSLRSSYGYTF
TGTGCCAGCAGTCTAAGGTCCTCCTATGGCTACACCTTC
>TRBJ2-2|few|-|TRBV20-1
CSARAVTGELFF
TGCAGTGCTAGAGCGGTCACCGGGGAGCTGTTTTTT
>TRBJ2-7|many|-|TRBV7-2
CASSPPTLYEQYF
TGTGCCAGCAGCCCCCCGACCCTTTACGAGCAGTACTTC
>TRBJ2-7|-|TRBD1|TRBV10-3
CAISGGQRATEQYF
TGTGCCATCAGTGGGGGACAGAGGGCTACCGAGCAGTACTTC
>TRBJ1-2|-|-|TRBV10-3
CATLVPSSGHTF
TGTGCCACCCTAGTCCCGTCAAGTGGCCACACCTTC
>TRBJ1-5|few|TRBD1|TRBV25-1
CASSDSGTGLRNQPQHF
TGTGCCAGCAGTGATTCCGGGACAGGGCTCCGCAATCAGCCCCAGCATTTT
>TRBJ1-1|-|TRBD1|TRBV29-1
CSVEVTGRNTEAFF
TGCAGCGTTGAAGTGACAGGGAGGAACACTGAAGCTTTCTTT
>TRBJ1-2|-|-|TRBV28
CASSQPSRGANYGYTF
TGTGCCAGCAGTCAACCTTCCCGCGGGGCTAACTATGGCTACACCTTC
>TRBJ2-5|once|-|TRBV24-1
CATSKDQFGGTQYF
TGTGCCACCAGTAAGGACCAATTCGGGGGGACCCAGTACTTC
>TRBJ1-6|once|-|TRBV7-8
CASSLGGGQGSPLHF
TGTGCCAGCAGCTTAGGGGGGGGGCAGGGTTCACCCCTCCACTTT
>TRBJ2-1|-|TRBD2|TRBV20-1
CSVTGLAGYNEQFF
TGCAGTGTCACGGGACTAGCGGGTTACAATGAGCAGTTCTTC
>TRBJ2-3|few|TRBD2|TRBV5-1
CASSFGDYTDTQYF
TGCGCCAGCAGCTTCGGGGACTACACAGATACGCAGTATTTT
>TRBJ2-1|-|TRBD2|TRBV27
CASSPRASGGFRGEQFF
TGTGCCAGCAGTCCCAGGGCTAGCGGGGGGTTTAGGGGTGAGCAGTTCTTC
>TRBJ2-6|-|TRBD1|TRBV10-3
CAMGQTVPSGANVLTF
TGTGCCATGGGACAGACAGTACCCTCTGGGGCCAACGTCCTGACTTTC
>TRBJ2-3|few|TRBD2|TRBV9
CASSVTSDGTDTQYF
TGTGCCAGCAGCGTCACTAGCGATGGCACAGATACGCAGTATTTT
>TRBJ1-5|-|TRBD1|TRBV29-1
CSASGTGRGNQPQHF
TGCAGCGCCTCCGGGACAGGGAGGGGCAATCAGCCCCAGCATTTT
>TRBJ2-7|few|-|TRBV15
CATARGEYYEQYF
TGTGCCACAGCTAGGGGGGAATATTACGAGCAGTACTTC
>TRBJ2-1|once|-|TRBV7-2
CASSLDLFQGNHNEQFF
TGTGCCAGCAGCTTAGACTTATTTCAGGGGAACCACAATGAGCAGTTCTTC
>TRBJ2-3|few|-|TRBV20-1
CSARARQVDTDTQYF
TGCAGTGCTAGAGCGCGACAGGTCGACACAGATACGCAGTATTTT
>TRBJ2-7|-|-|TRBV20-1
CSARHGGGVSYEQYF
TGCAGTGCTAGACACGGAGGGGGCGTCTCCTACGAGCAGTACTTC
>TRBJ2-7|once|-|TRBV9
CASSEGLNSYEQYF
TGTGCCAGCAGCGAGGGTCTAAACTCTTACGAGCAGTACTTC
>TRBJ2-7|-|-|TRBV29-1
CSAGLAYEQYF
TGCAGCGCCGGACTGGCCTACGAGCAGTACTTC
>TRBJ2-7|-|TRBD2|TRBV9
CASRVLAGRPYEQYF
TGTGCCAGCAGGGTACTAGCGGGGAGACCCTACGAGCAGTACTTC
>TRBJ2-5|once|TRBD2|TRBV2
CASVSGGGQETQYF
TGTGCCAGCGTGTCCGGCGGGGGCCAAGAGACCCAGTACTTC